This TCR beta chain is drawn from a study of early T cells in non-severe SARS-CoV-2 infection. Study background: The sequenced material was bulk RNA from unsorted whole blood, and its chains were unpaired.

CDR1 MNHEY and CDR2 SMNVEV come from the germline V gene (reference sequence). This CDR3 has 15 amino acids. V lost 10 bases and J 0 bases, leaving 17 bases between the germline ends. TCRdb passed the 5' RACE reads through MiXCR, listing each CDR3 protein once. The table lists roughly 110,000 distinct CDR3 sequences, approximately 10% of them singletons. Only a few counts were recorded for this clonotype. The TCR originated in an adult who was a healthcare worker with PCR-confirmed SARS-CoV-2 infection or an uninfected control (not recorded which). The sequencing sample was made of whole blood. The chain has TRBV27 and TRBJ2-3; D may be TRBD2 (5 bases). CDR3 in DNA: TGTGCCACACACTACTACGCGGGTAGCACAGATACGCAGTATTTT. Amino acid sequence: CATHYYAGSTDTQYF.